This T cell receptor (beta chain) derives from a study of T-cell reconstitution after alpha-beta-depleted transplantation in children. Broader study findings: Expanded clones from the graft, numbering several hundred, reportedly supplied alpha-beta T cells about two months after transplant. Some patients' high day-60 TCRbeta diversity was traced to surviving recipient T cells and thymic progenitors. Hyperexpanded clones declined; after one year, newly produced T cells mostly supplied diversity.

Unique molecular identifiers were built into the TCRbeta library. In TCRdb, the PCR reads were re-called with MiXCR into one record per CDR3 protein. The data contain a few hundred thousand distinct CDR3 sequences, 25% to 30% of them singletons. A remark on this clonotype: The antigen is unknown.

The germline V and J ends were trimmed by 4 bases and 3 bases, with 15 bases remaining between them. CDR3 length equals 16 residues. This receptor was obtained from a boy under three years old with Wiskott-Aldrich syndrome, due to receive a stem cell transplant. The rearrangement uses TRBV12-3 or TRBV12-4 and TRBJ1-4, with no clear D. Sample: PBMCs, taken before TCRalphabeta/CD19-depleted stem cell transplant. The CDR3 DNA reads TGTGCCAGCAGTTGGGGAGAATTCGGCTCTAATGAAAAACTGTTTTTT. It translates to CASSWGEFGSNEKLFF.